This T cell receptor (beta chain) was recorded in a study of shared clonotypes between healthy human individuals. Repertoires were generated with immunoSEQ multiplex PCR, while TCRdb's copy carries only in-frame clones and drops some. The sample records over a million clones, over 95% being singletons. As for this clone: The sample carries other DNA sequences with the same CDR3.

This clonotype was sampled from a man aged 25 to 45 in good health. The material sequenced was naive CD4+ T cells sorted from blood. The subset is: CD45RA+ positively selected.

CDR3 coding DNA: TGTGCCAGCAGTCCCTATGGCACTGAAGCTTTCTTT. Translation: CASSPYGTEAFF. The gene calls are TRBV28 and TRBJ1-1, with no clear D. There are 12 residues in the CDR3. CDR1 MDHEN and CDR2 SYDVKM come from the germline V gene. Between the trimmed V and J ends, which lost 5 bases and 4 bases, there was a span of 8 bases.